The source of this T cell receptor (beta chain) is a study of CD8 T cells in Susac syndrome. Study at large: Sequencing included Susac syndrome patients, about 6 of them with active disease and under 10 in remission.

Sequencing of TCR beta was performed on blood CD8+ and CD4+ T cells. Turning to this clonotype: The antigen is not known.

V was pared by 3 bases and J by 4 bases, with 4 bases of the junction left unmatched. This CDR3 has 15 residues. CDR1 and CDR2 from the germline V gene are DFQATT and SNEGSKA (reference sequence). The RNA input was roughly 0.45 to 1 ug, and it was reverse transcribed with random hexamers. immunoSEQ multiplex PCR amplified TCR beta CDR3 across 54 Vbeta, 13 Jbeta. MiXCR was run by TCRdb on the immunoSEQ multiplex PCR reads, yielding one entry per CDR3 protein. The sample yields 150,000 or so distinct CDR3 sequences, roughly 95% seen once. Study results and caveats: No clonal expansion appeared among CD4+ T cells in Susac patients.

This TCR derives from a human donor with Susac syndrome. The chain is built from TRBV20-1 and TRBJ2-6; TRBD1 agrees at 9 bases. The sequenced sample consisted of CD4+ T cells from PBMCs. CDR3 loop: CSARGQGSGANVLTF. The CDR3 DNA follows: TGCAGTGCTAGGGGACAGGGCTCGGGGGCCAACGTCCTGACTTTC.